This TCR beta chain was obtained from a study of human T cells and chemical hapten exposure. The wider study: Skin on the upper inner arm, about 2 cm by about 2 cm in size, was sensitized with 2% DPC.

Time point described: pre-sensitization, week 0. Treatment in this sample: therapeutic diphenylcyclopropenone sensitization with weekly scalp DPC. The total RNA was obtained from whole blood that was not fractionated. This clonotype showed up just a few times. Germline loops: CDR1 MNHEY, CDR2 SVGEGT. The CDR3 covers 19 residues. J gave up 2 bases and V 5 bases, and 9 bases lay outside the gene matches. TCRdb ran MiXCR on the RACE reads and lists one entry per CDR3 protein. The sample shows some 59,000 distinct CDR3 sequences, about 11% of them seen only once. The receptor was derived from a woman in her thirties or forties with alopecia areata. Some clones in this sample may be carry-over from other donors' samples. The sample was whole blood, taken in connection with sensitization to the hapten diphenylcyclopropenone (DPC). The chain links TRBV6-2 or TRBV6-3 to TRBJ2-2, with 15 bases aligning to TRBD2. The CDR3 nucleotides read TGTGCCAGCAGTACGATGGGACTAGCGGGAGGCCCCAACACCGGGGAGCTGTTTTTT. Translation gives CASSTMGLAGGPNTGELFF.